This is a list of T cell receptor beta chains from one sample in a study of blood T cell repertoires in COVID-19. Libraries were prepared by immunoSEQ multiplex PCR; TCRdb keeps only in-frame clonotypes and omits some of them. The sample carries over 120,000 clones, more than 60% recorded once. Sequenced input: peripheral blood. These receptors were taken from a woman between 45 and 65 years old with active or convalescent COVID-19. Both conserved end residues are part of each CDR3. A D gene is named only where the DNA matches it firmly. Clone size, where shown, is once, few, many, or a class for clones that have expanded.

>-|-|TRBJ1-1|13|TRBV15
CATSRFTVTEAFF
TGTGCCACCAGCAGGTTTACGGTAACTGAAGCTTTCTTT
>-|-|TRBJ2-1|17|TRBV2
CASSDLRDSRGDNEQFF
TGTGCCAGCAGTGACCTCAGGGACTCCCGAGGGGACAATGAGCAGTTCTTC
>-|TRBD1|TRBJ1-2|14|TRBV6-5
CASSRQGPGYGYTF
TGTGCCAGCAGCCGACAGGGGCCCGGCTATGGCTACACCTTC
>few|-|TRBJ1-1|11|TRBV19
CATHPGTEAFF
TGTGCCACACACCCGGGCACTGAAGCTTTCTTT
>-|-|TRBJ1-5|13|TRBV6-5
CASSPGGDQPQHF
TGTGCCAGCAGCCCCGGGGGTGATCAGCCCCAGCATTTT
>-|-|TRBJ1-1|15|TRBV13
CASSLRRPGNTEAFF
TGTGCCAGCAGCTTAAGGCGACCAGGAAACACTGAAGCTTTCTTT
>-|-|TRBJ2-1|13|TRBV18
CASSPLDRSEQFF
TGTGCCAGCTCACCCTTAGACAGGTCAGAGCAGTTCTTC
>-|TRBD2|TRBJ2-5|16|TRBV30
CAWSRGLAGGPETQYF
TGTGCCTGGTCGAGGGGACTAGCGGGGGGGCCGGAGACCCAGTACTTC
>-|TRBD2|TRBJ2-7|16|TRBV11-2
CASSLDLRTSPYEQYF
TGTGCCAGCAGCTTAGATCTACGGACTAGCCCCTACGAGCAGTACTTC
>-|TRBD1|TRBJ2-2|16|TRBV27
CASTKMTGGNTGELFF
TGTGCCAGCACCAAGATGACAGGGGGCAACACCGGGGAGCTGTTTTTT
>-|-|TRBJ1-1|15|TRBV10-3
CAISDFNREGAEAFF
TGTGCCATCAGTGACTTCAACAGGGAGGGAGCTGAAGCTTTCTTT
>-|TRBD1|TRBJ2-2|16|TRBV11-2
CASSLSWQGAAGELFF
TGTGCCAGCAGCTTATCTTGGCAGGGGGCTGCCGGGGAGCTGTTTTTT
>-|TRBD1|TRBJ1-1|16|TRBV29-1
CSVKVRGLRGNTEAFF
TGCAGCGTCAAGGTCAGGGGGCTTCGGGGGAACACTGAAGCTTTCTTT
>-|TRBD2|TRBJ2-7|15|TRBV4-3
CASSQISGGSYEQYF
TGCGCCAGCAGCCAGATCAGCGGGGGATCCTACGAGCAGTACTTC
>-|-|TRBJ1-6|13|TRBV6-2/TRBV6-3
CASSDRKDSPLHF
TGTGCCAGCAGTGACAGGAAGGATTCACCCCTCCACTTT
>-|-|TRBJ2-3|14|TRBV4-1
CASSQDARGDTQYF
TGCGCCAGCAGCCAAGACGCTCGGGGGGATACGCAGTATTTT
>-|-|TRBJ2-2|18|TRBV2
CASSEWGLGGANTGELFF
TGTGCCAGCAGTGAATGGGGGTTAGGAGGGGCGAACACCGGGGAGCTGTTTTTT
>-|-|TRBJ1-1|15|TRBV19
CASSIPASGVTEAFF
TGTGCCAGTAGTATCCCCGCCTCCGGTGTTACTGAAGCTTTCTTT
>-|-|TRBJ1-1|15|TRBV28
CASSLEGGGKTEAFF
TGTGCCAGCAGTTTAGAGGGAGGGGGGAAGACTGAAGCTTTCTTT
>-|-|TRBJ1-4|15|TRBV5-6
CASSSPGETNEKLFF
TGTGCCAGCAGCTCCCCGGGAGAGACTAATGAAAAACTGTTTTTT
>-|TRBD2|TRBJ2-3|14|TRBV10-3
CATTSGAGTDTQYF
TGTGCCACGACTAGCGGGGCGGGCACAGATACGCAGTATTTT
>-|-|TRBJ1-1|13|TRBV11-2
CASSPTGGTEAFF
TGTGCCAGCAGCCCCACGGGGGGCACTGAAGCTTTCTTT
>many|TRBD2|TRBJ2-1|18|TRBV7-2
CASSLRTTSGRFHNEQFF
TGTGCCAGCAGCTTACGGACGACTAGCGGGAGATTCCACAATGAGCAGTTCTTC
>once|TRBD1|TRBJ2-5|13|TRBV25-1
CASSGGTAETQYF
TGTGCCAGCAGTGGAGGGACAGCAGAGACCCAGTACTTC
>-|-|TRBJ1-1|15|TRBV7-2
CASSTDSRGDAEAFF
TGTGCCAGCAGCACAGACTCCCGCGGGGACGCTGAAGCTTTCTTT
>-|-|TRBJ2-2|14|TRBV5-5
CASSLDGGPGELFF
TGTGCCAGCAGCTTAGACGGGGGGCCCGGGGAGCTGTTTTTT
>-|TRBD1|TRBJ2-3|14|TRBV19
CASETGESTDTQYF
TGTGCCAGCGAAACAGGGGAGAGCACAGATACGCAGTATTTT
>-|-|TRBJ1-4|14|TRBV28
CASSTPDSLEKLFF
TGTGCCAGCAGTACCCCGGACAGTCTTGAAAAACTGTTTTTT
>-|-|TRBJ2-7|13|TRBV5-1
CASSLVGGGPPDF
TGCGCCAGCAGCTTGGTAGGCGGGGGCCCTCCAGACTTC
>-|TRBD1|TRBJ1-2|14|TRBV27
CASSIDDRGYGYTF
TGTGCCAGCAGTATAGATGACAGGGGGTATGGCTACACCTTC
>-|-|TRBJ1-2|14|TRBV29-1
CSVAGTEIVYGYTF
TGCAGCGTTGCCGGGACTGAGATCGTCTATGGCTACACCTTC
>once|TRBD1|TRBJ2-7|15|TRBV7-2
CASSLQGTGTYEQYF
TGTGCCAGCAGCCTTCAGGGGACAGGGACCTACGAGCAGTACTTC